Presented here are 21 T cell receptor beta chains from one specimen sequenced in a study of OX40 agonist ivuxolimab in advanced cancers. Measured with immunoSEQ multiplex PCR; TCRdb has only the in-frame clones, and not every one. The sample yields under 20,000 clones, around 90% seen once. The source material was CD4+ or CD8+ T cells sorted from blood, sampled in a trial of the OX40 agonist ivuxolimab. These receptors all come from an adult with an advanced solid tumor such as melanoma, head and neck, liver or kidney cancer.

The genes are TRBV10-1 and TRBJ2-5; D unclear. The CDR3 has 13 residues. The V and J ends lost 2 bases and 1 base respectively, with 5 bases between them. CDR1 and CDR2 (germline): WNHNN, SYGVQD (reference sequence). Written as DNA, the CDR3 is TGCGCCAGCAGTGAGGCCTTCCAAGAGACCCAGTACTTC. Encoded protein: CASSEAFQETQYF.

V is TRBV5-1 and J is TRBJ2-5, with a possible D match to TRBD1 (6 bases). The CDR3 consists of 14 residues. V lost 4 bases and J lost 0, with 10 bases in between. Germline-derived CDR1 and CDR2 are SGHRS and YFSETQ. The DNA of the CDR3 is TGCGCCAGCAGCCAGGGGACGGACCAAGAGACCCAGTACTTC. It is translated as CASSQGTDQETQYF. Full variable domain (outside the CDR3, taken from reference TRBV5-1 and TRBJ2-5): KAGVTQTPRYLIKTRGQQVTLSCSPISGHRSVSWYQQTPGQGLQFLFEYFSETQRNKGNFPGRFSGRQFSNSRSEMNVSTLELGDSALYLCASSQGTDQETQYFGPGTRLLVL.

The genes are TRBV4-3 and TRBJ2-7; unclear D gene. This CDR3 is built from 15 residues. The ends were cut back, 0 bases at V and 4 bases at J, with 13 bases in the middle. Germline V gene lookup returns CDR1 LGHNA and CDR2 YSLEER. The CDR3 DNA follows: TGCGCCAGCAGCCAAGATTGGAATACCCAGTACGAGCAGTACTTC. This encodes CASSQDWNTQYEQYF.

In nucleotides, the CDR3 is TGTGCCAGCAGCCACACAGGGGGCGACACAGATACGCAGTATTTT. Protein product: CASSHTGGDTDTQYF. The chain combines TRBV4-2 with TRBJ2-3, with 9 bases lining up with TRBD1. CDR1 and CDR2 (germline): LGHNA, YNFKEQ. The trim removed 3 bases at V and 2 bases at J, leaving 3 bases unmatched. CDR3 size: 15 residues.

The rearrangement joins TRBV4-3 to TRBJ2-5, with D perhaps being TRBD1 or TRBD2 (7 bases each). The CDR3 spans 15 residues. V gave up 4 bases and J gave up 4 bases, with 16 bases separating them. Germline loops: CDR1 LGHNA, CDR2 YSLEER. The CDR3, as DNA: TGCGCCAGCAGCCCGGGGAGGGGGCGGTTAGAGACCCAGTACTTC. Its protein is CASSPGRGRLETQYF.

The chain couples TRBV6-1 to TRBJ2-3; the D call may be TRBD1 or TRBD2 (5 bases each). V was clipped by 2 bases and J by 2 bases, with 20 bases between them. This CDR3 region has 18 residues. Germline values: CDR1 MNHNS, CDR2 SASEGT. CDR3 coding DNA: TGTGCCAGCAGTGAATTCTCCCTGACTGGGACCTTCACAGATACGCAGTATTTT. Amino acids: CASSEFSLTGTFTDTQYF.

The V and J genes are TRBV9 and TRBJ1-5; D ambiguous. The CDR3 extends over 13 amino acids. Trimming removed 0 bases from V and 5 bases from J, with 6 bases in between. From germline, CDR1 is SGDLS and CDR2 YYNGEE. The CDR3 loop is CASSVGNDQPQHF. The DNA for the CDR3 is TGTGCCAGCAGCGTAGGGAACGATCAGCCCCAGCATTTT.

The chain is built from TRBV4-2 and TRBJ2-7; 7 positions match TRBD1. There are 14 residues in the CDR3. The trim removed 5 bases at V and 3 bases at J, leaving 7 bases unmatched. Germline V CDR1 and CDR2: LGHNA, YNFKEQ. CDR3 amino acids: CASSGQGEGYEQYF. The CDR3 DNA is TGTGCCAGCAGCGGCCAGGGGGAAGGCTACGAGCAGTACTTC.

V and J are TRBV6-5 and TRBJ2-1, with D perhaps matching TRBD1 or TRBD2 (5 bases each). Germline V gene sequence: CDR1 MNHEY, CDR2 SVGAGI. This CDR3 region has 12 residues. Trimming left V 0 bases short and J 9 bases short, with 6 bases between. CDR3 sequence: CASSYSRGEQFF. The DNA of the CDR3 is TGTGCCAGCAGTTACTCGAGGGGTGAGCAGTTCTTC.

The rearrangement links TRBV21-1 to TRBJ2-7; the table's TRBD2 call for D was not verified on the DNA. TRBV21-1 is a known pseudogene. The CDR3 runs to 20 residues. CDR3 sequence (DNA): TGTGCCAGCAGCAAAGGAGTCCCGGGACTAGCGGGAGAGGGGAACTACGAGCAGTACTTC. Residues: CASSKGVPGLAGEGNYEQYF.

This chain links TRBV30 with TRBJ2-1; TRBD1 aligns across 7 bases. Germline CDR1 and CDR2: GTSNPN and SVGIG (reference sequence). V was pared by 1 base and J by 14 bases, with 8 bases of the junction left unmatched. CDR3 size: 12 residues. The CDR3 here is CAWSEGLGTEFF. DNA for the CDR3: TGTGCCTGGAGTGAGGGGTTGGGGACAGAGTTCTTC.

The chain carries TRBV5-1 and TRBJ2-1; 7 bases match TRBD1. Germline V gene sequence: CDR1 SGHRS, CDR2 YFSETQ. V lost 4 bases and J lost 6; bases outside the gene matches: 10. The CDR3 totals 15 residues. CDR3 DNA sequence: TGCGCCAGCAGCGAGACAGGGTGGGTCGGCAATGAGCAGTTCTTC. This translates into CASSETGWVGNEQFF.

In this sample, this clone turned up a few times. J is TRBJ1-5 and V is TRBV7-9; 11 bases fit TRBD1. CDR1 and CDR2 (germline): SEHNR, FQNEAQ (reference sequence). Trimming cost V 3 bases and J 6 bases; bases outside gene matches: 4. The CDR3 is 15 residues long. CDR3 amino acids: CASSLGQGVGQPQHF. For the CDR3, the DNA is TGTGCCAGCAGCTTGGGACAGGGGGTAGGTCAGCCCCAGCATTTT. Using reference TRBV7-9 and TRBJ1-5 for the parts outside the CDR3, the full variable domain is DTGVSQNPRHKITKRGQNVTFRCDPISEHNRLYWYRQTLGQGPEFLTYFQNEAQLEKSRLLSDRFSAERPKGSFSTLEIQRTEQGDSAMYLCASSLGQGVGQPQHFGDGTRLSIL.

The chain employs TRBV5-1 and TRBJ2-7, with D maybe TRBD1 (6 bases). V gave up 5 bases and J gave up 4 bases, with 22 bases separating them. The CDR3 has 16 amino acids. Germline V gene data show CDR1 as SGHRS and CDR2 as YFSETQ. The CDR3 protein is CASSSTGTTPLYEQYF. The CDR3 DNA reads as TGCGCCAGCAGTTCCACCGGGACAACTCCCCTTTACGAGCAGTACTTC.

This clone showed up just once. The rearrangement links TRBV28 to TRBJ1-5, with 7 bases matching TRBD1. CDR1 is MDHEN, CDR2 SYDVKM, per germline. Germline trimming cut 5 bases from V and 0 bases from J; bases unmatched to any gene: 7. This CDR3 has 16 residues. The CDR3 sequence is CASSVTGDYSNQPQHF. CDR3 DNA sequence: TGTGCCAGCAGTGTAACAGGGGATTATAGCAATCAGCCCCAGCATTTT.

This chain uses TRBV28 with TRBJ2-5; TRBD2 aligns across 8 bases. Trimming at V came to 5 bases and at J to 1 base, leaving 6 bases not matched to a gene. CDR3 length equals 15 residues. Per germline, CDR1 MDHEN and CDR2 SYDVKM. The CDR3 nucleotides are TGTGCCAGCAGTCCCCGGGAGGGCCTCCAAGAGACCCAGTACTTC. Translation gives CASSPREGLQETQYF.

The chain carries TRBV6-5 and TRBJ1-2, with D unresolved. The V end was cut by 2 bases, the J end by 6 bases, with 10 bases between. The CDR3 runs to 13 residues. Per germline, CDR1 MNHEY and CDR2 SVGAGI. The CDR3 DNA reads as TGTGCCAGCAGTTACGGTGGGCTGGATGGCTACACCTTC. Translation gives CASSYGGLDGYTF.

The chain uses TRBV30 and TRBJ1-3, with 7 positions matching TRBD1. The CDR3 is 13 amino acids. Germline loops: CDR1 GTSNPN, CDR2 SVGIG (reference sequence). V shed 5 bases and J 8 bases; nucleotides not matched to a gene: 9. In DNA form, the CDR3 reads TGTGCCTGGCCCGTGACAGGGATAGACACCATATATTTT. It codes for CAWPVTGIDTIYF. Supplemented by reference TRBV30 and TRBJ1-3, the full variable domain reads SQTIHQWPATLVQPVGSPLSLECTVEGTSNPNLYWYRQAAGRGLQLLFYSVGIGQISSEVPQNLSASRPQDRQFILSSKKLLLSDSGFYLCAWPVTGIDTIYFGEGSWLTVV.

The chain employs TRBV9 and TRBJ2-1; TRBD2 aligns across 11 bases. The CDR3 is 17 amino acids. Unmatched junction bases numbered 4, after V lost 2 bases and J lost 0 bases. Germline CDR1 and CDR2: SGDLS and YYNGEE. The CDR3 protein is CASSVTSGTTSYNEQFF. The CDR3 DNA reads as TGTGCCAGCAGCGTGACTAGCGGGACTACCTCCTACAATGAGCAGTTCTTC.

Only one count was recorded for this clone. V usage is TRBV4-1 and J usage is TRBJ2-1; D ambiguous. Trimming removed 0 bases at V and 9 bases at J, with 6 bases between. Germline V gives CDR1 MGHRA, CDR2 YSYEKL. CDR3 length equals 12 residues. The CDR3 is CASSQDPAEQFF. CDR3 bases: TGCGCCAGCAGCCAAGATCCGGCTGAGCAGTTCTTC.

The V call is TRBV7-9, the J call TRBJ2-3; D perhaps matches TRBD1 (5 bases). Trimming took 1 base from V and 2 from J, leaving 10 bases between them. The CDR3 consists of 15 residues. From germline, CDR1 is SEHNR and CDR2 FQNEAQ (reference sequence). CDR3 sequence: CASSLGSTDTDTQYF. CDR3 coding DNA: TGTGCCAGCAGCTTAGGGTCGACAGACACAGATACGCAGTATTTT.